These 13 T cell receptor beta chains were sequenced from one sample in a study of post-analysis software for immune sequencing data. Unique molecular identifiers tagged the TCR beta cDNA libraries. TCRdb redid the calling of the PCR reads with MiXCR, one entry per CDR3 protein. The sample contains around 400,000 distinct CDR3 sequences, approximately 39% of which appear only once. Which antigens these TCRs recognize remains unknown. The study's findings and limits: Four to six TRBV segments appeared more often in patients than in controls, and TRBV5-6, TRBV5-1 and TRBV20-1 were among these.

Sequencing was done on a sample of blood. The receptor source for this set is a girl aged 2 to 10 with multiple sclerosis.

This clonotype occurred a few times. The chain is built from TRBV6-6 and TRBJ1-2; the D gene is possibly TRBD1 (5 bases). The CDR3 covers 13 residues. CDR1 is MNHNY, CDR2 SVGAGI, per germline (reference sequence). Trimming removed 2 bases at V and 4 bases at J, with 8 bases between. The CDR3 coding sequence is TGTGCCAGCAGTTACGGGGGGATCTATGGCTACACCTTC. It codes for CASSYGGIYGYTF.

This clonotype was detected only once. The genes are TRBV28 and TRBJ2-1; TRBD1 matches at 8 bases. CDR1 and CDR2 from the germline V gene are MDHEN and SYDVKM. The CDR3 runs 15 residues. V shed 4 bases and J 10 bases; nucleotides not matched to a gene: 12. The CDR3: CASSSHGTGIREQFF. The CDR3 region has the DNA TGTGCCAGCAGTTCCCACGGGACAGGTATACGGGAGCAGTTCTTC.

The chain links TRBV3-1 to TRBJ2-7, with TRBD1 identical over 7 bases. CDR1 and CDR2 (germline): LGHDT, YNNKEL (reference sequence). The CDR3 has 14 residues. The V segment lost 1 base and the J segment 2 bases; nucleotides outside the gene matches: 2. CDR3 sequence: CASSQVRGPYEQYF. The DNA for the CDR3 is TGTGCCAGCAGCCAAGTGAGGGGGCCCTACGAGCAGTACTTC.

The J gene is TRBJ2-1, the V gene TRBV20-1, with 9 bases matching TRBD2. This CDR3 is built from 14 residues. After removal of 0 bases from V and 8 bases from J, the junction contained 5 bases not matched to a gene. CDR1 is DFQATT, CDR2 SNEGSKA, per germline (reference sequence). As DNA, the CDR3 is TGCAGTGCTAGAGATCCTGTAGCGGGAGATGAGCAGTTCTTC. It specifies CSARDPVAGDEQFF.

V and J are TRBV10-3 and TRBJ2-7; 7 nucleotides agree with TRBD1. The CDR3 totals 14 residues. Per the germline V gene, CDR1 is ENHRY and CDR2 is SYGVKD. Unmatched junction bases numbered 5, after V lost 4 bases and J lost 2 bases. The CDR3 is CAISGDSTTYEQYF. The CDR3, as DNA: TGTGCCATCAGTGGGGACAGTACTACCTACGAGCAGTACTTC.

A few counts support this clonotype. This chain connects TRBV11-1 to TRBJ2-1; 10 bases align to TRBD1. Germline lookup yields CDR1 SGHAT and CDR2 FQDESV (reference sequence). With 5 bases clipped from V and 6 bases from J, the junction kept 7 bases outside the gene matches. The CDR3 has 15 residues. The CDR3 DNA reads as TGTGCCAGCAGCATCCGGACAGGGGGGGGCAATGAGCAGTTCTTC. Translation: CASSIRTGGGNEQFF. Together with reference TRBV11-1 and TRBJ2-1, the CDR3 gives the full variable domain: EAEVAQSPRYKITEKSQAVAFWCDPISGHATLYWYRQILGQGPELLVQFQDESVVDDSQLPKDRFSAERLKGVDSTLKIQPAELGDSAMYLCASSIRTGGGNEQFFGPGTRLTVL.

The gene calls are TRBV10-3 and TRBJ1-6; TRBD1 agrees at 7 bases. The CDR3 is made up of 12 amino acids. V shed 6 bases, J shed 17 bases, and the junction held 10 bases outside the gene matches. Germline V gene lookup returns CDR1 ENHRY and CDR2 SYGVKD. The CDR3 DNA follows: TGTGCCATCAGCGACCCGACAGGGAAGGTCCACTTT. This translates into CAISDPTGKVHF.

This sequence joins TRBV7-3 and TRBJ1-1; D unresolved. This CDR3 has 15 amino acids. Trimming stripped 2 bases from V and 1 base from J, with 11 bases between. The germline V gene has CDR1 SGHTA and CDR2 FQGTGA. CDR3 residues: CASSLEPGANTEAFF. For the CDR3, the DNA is TGTGCCAGCAGCTTAGAGCCGGGAGCGAACACTGAAGCTTTCTTT.

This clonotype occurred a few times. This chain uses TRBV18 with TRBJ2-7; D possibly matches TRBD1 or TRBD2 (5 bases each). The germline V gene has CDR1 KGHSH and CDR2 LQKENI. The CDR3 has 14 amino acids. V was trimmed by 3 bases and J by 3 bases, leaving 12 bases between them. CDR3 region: CASSPGEFRYEQYF. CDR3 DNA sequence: TGTGCCAGCTCACCGGGGGAGTTCCGCTACGAGCAGTACTTC.

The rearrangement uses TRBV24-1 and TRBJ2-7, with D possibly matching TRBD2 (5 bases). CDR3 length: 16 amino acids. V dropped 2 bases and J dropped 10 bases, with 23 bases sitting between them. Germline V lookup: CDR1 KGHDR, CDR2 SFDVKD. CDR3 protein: CATSDSGRGDVETQYV. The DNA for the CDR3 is TGTGCCACCAGTGATTCCGGACGGGGAGACGTAGAGACCCAGTACGTC.

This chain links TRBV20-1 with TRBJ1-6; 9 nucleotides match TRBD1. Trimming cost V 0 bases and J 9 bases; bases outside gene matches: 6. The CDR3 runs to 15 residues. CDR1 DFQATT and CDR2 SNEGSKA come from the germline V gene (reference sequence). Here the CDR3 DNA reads TGCAGTGCTAGAGATCTCGGGACAGGGTCTTCACCCCTCCACTTT. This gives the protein CSARDLGTGSSPLHF.

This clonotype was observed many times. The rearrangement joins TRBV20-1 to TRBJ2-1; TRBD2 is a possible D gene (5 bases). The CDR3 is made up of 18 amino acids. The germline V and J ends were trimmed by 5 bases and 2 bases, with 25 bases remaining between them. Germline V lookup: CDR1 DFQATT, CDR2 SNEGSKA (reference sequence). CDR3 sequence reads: CSADPLVPSGTTYNEQFF. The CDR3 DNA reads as TGCAGTGCTGATCCCCTCGTCCCCAGCGGAACCACCTACAATGAGCAGTTCTTC.

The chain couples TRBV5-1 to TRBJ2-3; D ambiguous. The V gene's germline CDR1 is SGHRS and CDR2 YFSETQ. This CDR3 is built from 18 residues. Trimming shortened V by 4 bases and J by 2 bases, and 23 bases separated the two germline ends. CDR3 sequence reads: CASSPRTPFLPYTDTQYF. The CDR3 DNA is TGCGCCAGCAGCCCCCGGACGCCTTTCCTCCCTTACACAGATACGCAGTATTTT. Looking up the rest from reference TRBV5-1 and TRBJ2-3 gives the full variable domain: KAGVTQTPRYLIKTRGQQVTLSCSPISGHRSVSWYQQTPGQGLQFLFEYFSETQRNKGNFPGRFSGRQFSNSRSEMNVSTLELGDSALYLCASSPRTPFLPYTDTQYFGPGTRLTVL.